This TCR beta chain was identified in a study of CXCR3-negative and CXCR3-positive naive CD8 T cells. Study findings and constraints: More hydrophobic TRB CDR3s were found in CXCR3-positive naive cells than in CXCR3-negative naive cells.

With UMI labels, 5' RACE was used to prepare the TRB cDNA libraries. From its re-call of the 5' RACE reads, TCRdb lists each CDR3 protein once, without DNA. The sample is made up of under 75,000 distinct CDR3 sequences, and the top ten hold roughly 0.74% of it. The germline V gene encodes CDR1 ENHRY and CDR2 SYGVKD. CDR3 length: 16 amino acids. A remark on this clonotype: Its target is unknown.

The chain has TRBV10-3 and TRBJ2-2; lacking DNA, the TRBD1 call made by TCRdb goes unchecked. The sample was naive CXCR3+ CD8+ T cells from blood. Subset reported: CD45RO-CCR7+CD27+CD95- naive CD8+ T cells expressing CXCR3 (TNR3+). This TCR was sampled from a human donor in good health. Some clones in this sample may be carry-over from other donors' samples. CDR3 in amino acids: CAISESLYGPSGELFF.